This T cell receptor beta chain comes out of a study of T cells after yellow fever vaccination. Regarding the study as a whole: A small share of clonotypes appeared in both CD4 and CD8 compartments.

This clonotype has more than one count but fewer than ten. The antigen remains undetermined. Researchers made TCR cDNA using 5'RACE template switching, and this step added a universal primer site and UMIs. One entry per CDR3 protein results from TCRdb running MiXCR on the 5' RACE reads. Here the sample spans under 700,000 distinct CDR3 sequences, about 17% being singletons. Germline V gene data show CDR1 as LGHNA and CDR2 as YNFKEQ. V was trimmed by 0 bases and J by 9 bases, leaving 14 bases between them. The CDR3 contains 15 residues. The sequencing here drew on PBMCs, taken roughly 5 days after the first yellow fever vaccination. This receptor was identified in a man between 18 and 35 years old who received the YFV17D yellow fever vaccine. V usage is TRBV4-2 and J usage is TRBJ2-2, with D perhaps TRBD1 (6 bases). The CDR3 spells CASSQELQGSWELFF. In nucleotides, the CDR3 is TGTGCCAGCAGCCAAGAACTTCAGGGGAGCTGGGAGCTGTTTTTT.